One and the same sample provided the 20 T cell receptor beta chains below, sequenced in a study of T cell changes during pregnancy in multiple sclerosis. TCRdb's copy holds only in-frame clones and misses some; the assay was immunoSEQ multiplex PCR. This table has about 70,000 clones, 92% appearing once. The material sequenced was CD8+ T cells from peripheral blood mononuclear cells, taken in the third trimester of pregnancy. The receptors stem from a female donor in good health, enrolled as a control in a pregnancy study.

The chain employs TRBV7-2 and TRBJ2-5; maybe TRBD2 (7 bases). Trimming cost V 5 bases and J 2 bases, with 15 bases left between them. The CDR3 is 15 amino acids. Per the germline V gene, CDR1 is SGHTA and CDR2 is FQGNSA. The CDR3 DNA sequence: TGTGCCAGCAGCGGAGGGGGGGGCAGTCAAGAGACCCAGTACTTC. Amino acid sequence: CASSGGGGSQETQYF.

V and J are TRBV29-1 and TRBJ1-2, with 8 nucleotides matching TRBD1. The CDR3 sequence is 14 residues long. Trimming removed 3 bases from V and 5 bases from J; junction bases left unmatched: 8. Germline CDR1 is SQVTM and CDR2 is ANQGSEA. The CDR3 is CSVEWSGGEYGYTF. CDR3 DNA: TGCAGCGTTGAGTGGTCAGGGGGCGAGTATGGCTACACCTTC.

The chain recombines TRBV27 with TRBJ1-5; no reliable D call. The V gene lost 8 bases and the J gene lost 9 bases, with 8 bases spanning the gap. This CDR3 contains 10 residues. Germline V gene lookup returns CDR1 MNHEY and CDR2 SMNVEV (reference sequence). In nucleotides, the CDR3 is TGTGCCAGCGGAGTGTGGCCCCAGCATTTT. This sequence encodes CASGVWPQHF.

The chain links TRBV28 to TRBJ1-5; TRBD1 matches at 7 bases. The V segment lost 1 base and the J segment 6 bases; nucleotides outside the gene matches: 3. The length of the CDR3 is 14 residues. Germline V gene lookup returns CDR1 MDHEN and CDR2 SYDVKM. The CDR3 DNA reads TGTGCCAGCAGTTTATCAGGGGGAGGTCAGCCCCAGCATTTT. Residues: CASSLSGGGQPQHF.

This chain uses TRBV19 with TRBJ2-7, with 11 bases identical to TRBD2. Losses at the gene ends were 7 bases for V and 2 bases for J; bases not matched to a gene: 4. The CDR3 spans 14 residues. Germline CDR1 reads LNHDA; CDR2 reads SQIVND (reference sequence). CDR3 protein: CASKIAGGPYEQYF. CDR3 nucleotides: TGTGCCAGTAAAATAGCGGGGGGGCCCTACGAGCAGTACTTC.

In this sample, this clone turned up once. The chain links TRBV7-7 to TRBJ2-1; TRBD1 matches at 9 bases. The CDR3 is made up of 16 amino acids. Germline V CDR1 and CDR2: SSHAT, FNYEAQ (reference sequence). Trimming removed 4 bases from V and 5 bases from J; junction bases left unmatched: 9. CDR3 region: CASSSSGTGKNNEQFF. CDR3 sequence (DNA): TGTGCCAGCAGCTCCTCAGGGACAGGGAAAAACAATGAGCAGTTCTTC.

The rearrangement links TRBV7-2 to TRBJ2-2; the D gene is possibly TRBD2 (6 bases). CDR1 is SGHTA, CDR2 FQGNSA, per germline. The CDR3 totals 16 residues. The ends were cut back, 5 bases at V and 1 base at J, with 14 bases in the middle. CDR3 amino acids: CASSRVAGKNTGELFF. In nucleotides, the CDR3 is TGTGCCAGCAGCCGCGTTGCGGGGAAGAACACCGGGGAGCTGTTTTTT.

V is TRBV7-9 and J is TRBJ1-3; a weak D match, TRBD1 (6 bases). The germline CDR1 and CDR2 sequences are SEHNR and FQNEAQ (reference sequence). The CDR3 extends over 15 amino acids. Trimming left V 1 base short and J 8 bases short, with 15 bases between. CDR3 loop: CASSLGRQVIDTIYF. Written as DNA, the CDR3 is TGTGCCAGCAGCTTAGGCCGACAGGTTATTGACACCATATATTTT.

The chain couples TRBV7-8 to TRBJ2-1; TRBD1 aligns across 9 bases. CDR1 SGHVS and CDR2 FQNEAQ come from the germline V gene. The junction had 10 bases not matched to a gene; V was cut back by 5 bases and J by 5 bases. The CDR3 spans 16 residues. CDR3 sequence (DNA): TGTGCCAGCAGCCCCTTAGGGACAGGGACCGACAATGAGCAGTTCTTC. Its protein product is CASSPLGTGTDNEQFF.

In DNA form, the CDR3 reads TGCGCCAGCAGCCAAGGGGCCGGGACAGGCCTCCCCATCCCCTACGAGCAGTACTTC. The encoded protein is CASSQGAGTGLPIPYEQYF. The genes are TRBV4-1 and TRBJ2-7; TRBD1 agrees at 8 bases. There are 19 residues in the CDR3. With 1 base clipped from V and 2 bases from J, the junction kept 16 bases outside the gene matches. Germline loops: CDR1 MGHRA, CDR2 YSYEKL.

The chain recombines TRBV11-2 with TRBJ1-1, with TRBD1 matching over 8 bases. The CDR3 sequence is 17 residues long. The V gene end was trimmed by 0 bases and the J gene end by 4 bases; junction bases not matched to a gene: 10. Germline V CDR1 and CDR2: SGHAT, FQNNGV. The CDR3: CASSLEMTGAGFTEAFF. For the CDR3, the DNA is TGTGCCAGCAGCTTAGAGATGACAGGGGCCGGGTTCACTGAAGCTTTCTTT. Full variable domain (rest looked up from reference TRBV11-2 and TRBJ1-1): EAGVAQSPRYKIIEKRQSVAFWCNPISGHATLYWYQQILGQGPKLLIQFQNNGVVDDSQLPKDRFSAERLKGVDSTLKIQPAKLEDSAVYLCASSLEMTGAGFTEAFFGQGTRLTVV.

The V call is TRBV2, the J call TRBJ2-7; D call uncertain. V dropped 2 bases and J dropped 0 bases, with 8 bases sitting between them. CDR3 size: 14 residues. Looked up from germline, CDR1 is SNHLY and CDR2 is FYNNEI. Written as DNA, the CDR3 is TGTGCCAGCAGTGAATACTCGAGCTCCTACGAGCAGTACTTC. It encodes CASSEYSSSYEQYF.

The V gene is TRBV7-9, the J gene TRBJ2-3; TRBD2 matches 12 bases. Germline trimming cut 4 bases from V and 4 bases from J; bases unmatched to any gene: 6. CDR3 length equals 16 residues. Germline V gene sequence: CDR1 SEHNR, CDR2 FQNEAQ (reference sequence). The CDR3 loop reads CASSSASGGASDTQYF. In DNA, the CDR3 is TGTGCCAGCAGCTCCGCTAGCGGGGGGGCATCAGATACGCAGTATTTT.

This clone was seen once. The chain combines TRBV5-1 with TRBJ2-5; 7 bases line up with TRBD1. CDR3 length equals 13 residues. The ends lost 7 bases at V and 4 bases at J; junction bases unmatched: 7. Germline V lookup: CDR1 SGHRS, CDR2 YFSETQ. The CDR3 sequence is CASDKTGLETQYF. CDR3 in DNA: TGCGCCAGCGACAAGACAGGGCTAGAGACCCAGTACTTC.

In DNA form, the CDR3 reads TGTGCCAGCAGTCCTTCACAGGGGGATCAGCCCCAGCATTTT. Translation gives CASSPSQGDQPQHF. The V gene is TRBV6-5, the J gene TRBJ1-5, with TRBD1 identical over 8 bases. V dropped 5 bases and J dropped 5; count of bases not matched to a gene: 5. The CDR3 runs 14 residues. Per germline, CDR1 MNHEY and CDR2 SVGAGI.

The chain recombines TRBV5-4 with TRBJ1-2, with D possibly being TRBD1 (5 bases). Germline V lookup: CDR1 SGHNT, CDR2 YYREEE (reference sequence). Between the trimmed V and J ends, which lost 3 bases and 4 bases, there was a span of 16 bases. This CDR3 has 15 amino acids. CDR3 DNA: TGTGCCAGCAGCTCCGTGGCAGGGTCTACCTATGGCTACACCTTC. Its translation: CASSSVAGSTYGYTF.

This clone was found once. The J gene is TRBJ2-7, the V gene TRBV30; weak D call: TRBD1 (5 bases). The CDR3 loop spans 11 amino acids. CDR1 and CDR2 (germline): GTSNPN, SVGIG (reference sequence). V lost 2 bases to trimming and J lost 10 bases, with 12 bases between them. CDR3 protein: CAWSSPQGQYF. The CDR3 DNA is TGTGCCTGGAGTAGCCCCCAGGGTCAGTACTTC.

V gene TRBV18 combines with J gene TRBJ1-1; D gene uncertain. Looked up from germline, CDR1 is KGHSH and CDR2 is LQKENI. This CDR3 contains 16 residues. V lost 0 bases to trimming and J lost 1 base, with 12 bases between them. For the CDR3, the DNA is TGTGCCAGCTCACCACCGAGGATACGCACGAACACTGAAGCTTTCTTT. Protein sequence: CASSPPRIRTNTEAFF.

A few counts support this clone. CDR3 nucleotides: TGTGCCAGCAGCTTGGGAACTAGCGGGGGGGTCGGCAGGGAGACCCAGTACTTC. This translates into CASSLGTSGGVGRETQYF. The chain uses TRBV5-8 and TRBJ2-5, with 13 bases aligning to TRBD2. Losses at the gene ends were 0 bases for V and 5 bases for J; bases not matched to a gene: 10. The CDR3 is 18 residues long. Germline loops: CDR1 SGHTS, CDR2 YDEGEE.

The gene calls are TRBV27 and TRBJ2-7, with 11 bases that match TRBD1. V shed 10 bases, J shed 5 bases, and the junction held 4 bases outside the gene matches. Germline assignment: CDR1 MNHEY and CDR2 SMNVEV (reference sequence). The CDR3 has 12 residues. The CDR3 DNA follows: TGTGCCATCCGGACAGGGGGCAACGAGCAGTACTTC. Translating it yields CAIRTGGNEQYF.